Many counts were recorded for the clone carrying this TCR beta chain. Its matching antigen is unknown. This record comes from a study of T-cell reconstitution after alpha-beta-depleted transplantation in children. Unique molecular identifiers were used in preparing the TCRbeta library. TCRdb re-analysed the PCR reads in MiXCR, keeping a single row per CDR3 protein. The sample records hundreds of thousands of distinct CDR3 sequences, around a sixth being singletons. The study's findings and limits: A year post-transplant, T-cell counts and diversity derived mostly from newly produced T cells. Expanded clones from the graft, numbering several hundred, reportedly supplied alpha-beta T cells about two months after transplant.

This CDR3 has 15 residues. V was cut by 5 bases and J by 1 base, with 13 bases left in between. The sample in question was PBMCs, mostly from graft donor cells, obtained 360 days after TCRalphabeta/CD19-depleted stem cell transplant. This chain joins TRBV12-3 or TRBV12-4 and TRBJ2-3; D is possibly TRBD1 or TRBD2 (5 bases each). This receptor was taken from a male patient aged 2 to 9 who had a stem cell transplant for acute lymphoblastic leukemia, so the T cells may come from the graft donor. The CDR3 coding sequence is TGTGCCAGCAGTCCCGGGGCCGGGGGCACAGATACGCAGTATTTT. It specifies CASSPGAGGTDTQYF.